Below are 25 T cell receptor beta chains sequenced from a single sample in a study of T-cell memory formation after mild COVID-19. TCRdb re-analysed the 5' RACE reads in MiXCR, keeping a single row per CDR3 protein. This table holds 100,000 to 120,000 distinct CDR3 sequences, about a fifth found once. Sequenced input: PBMCs or a T cell subset sorted from them (not recorded which). Receptors were obtained from a man aged 18 to 29 who had mild COVID-19 (a few samples of this study predate the infection). Cell type and time point are not known.

This chain connects TRBV20-1 to TRBJ2-7; D unclear. The CDR3 loop spans 14 amino acids. Looked up from germline, CDR1 is DFQATT and CDR2 is SNEGSKA (reference sequence). Trimming took off 6 bases at V and 4 bases at J, with 19 bases between the two ends. The CDR3 reads CSAIDGLGSYEQYF. The CDR3 DNA is TGCAGTGCCATAGATGGTCTGGGTTCTTACGAGCAGTACTTC.

V gene TRBV27 combines with J gene TRBJ1-5, with D unresolved. Looked up from germline, CDR1 is MNHEY and CDR2 is SMNVEV (reference sequence). The CDR3 is 13 amino acids. Trimming took off 4 bases at V and 4 bases at J, with 8 bases between the two ends. The CDR3 DNA reads as TGTGCCAGCAGTTCGGAGTTGAATCAGCCCCAGCATTTT. Protein: CASSSELNQPQHF.

The genes are TRBV11-2 and TRBJ1-1; D perhaps matches TRBD1 (5 bases). CDR1 SGHAT and CDR2 FQNNGV come from the germline V gene. Trimming removed 4 bases from V and 10 bases from J, with 10 bases in between. This CDR3 is built from 11 residues. The CDR3 loop reads CASSSTGTAFF. CDR3 in DNA: TGTGCCAGCAGCTCGACCGGGACAGCTTTCTTT.

This clonotype was seen just once. V and J are TRBV29-1 and TRBJ1-2; maybe TRBD1 (6 bases). The CDR3 contains 10 residues. CDR1 is SQVTM and CDR2 is ANQGSEA in the germline V gene. Between the trimmed V and J ends, which lost 6 bases and 11 bases, there was a span of 13 bases. CDR3 bases: TGCAGCGTGGGGACACCTAAATACACCTTC. It specifies CSVGTPKYTF.

The J gene is TRBJ1-1, the V gene TRBV7-9, with 9 nucleotides matching TRBD1. CDR1 is SEHNR and CDR2 is FQNEAQ in the germline V gene (reference sequence). The CDR3 runs 14 residues. The ends lost 5 bases at V and 4 bases at J; junction bases unmatched: 5. The CDR3 spells CASSLGQGVTEAFF. DNA for the CDR3: TGTGCCAGCAGCCTGGGACAGGGCGTCACTGAAGCTTTCTTT.

Concerning this clonotype: This may stem from a read error, because a much larger clone lies one nucleotide away. J is TRBJ2-7 and V is TRBV3-2; the table's D call of TRBD1 was not tested on the DNA. TRBV3-2 is reported as a pseudogene. This CDR3 has 14 residues. CDR3 bases: TGTGCCAGCGGCCAAGAGACAGGGGGCTACGAGCAGTACGTC. It specifies CASGQETGGYEQYV.

The rearrangement links TRBV9 to TRBJ1-2; 10 bases line up with TRBD1. V shed 4 bases, J shed 3 bases, and the junction held 9 bases outside the gene matches. CDR3 size: 16 residues. CDR1 is SGDLS and CDR2 is YYNGEE in the germline V gene. CDR3 coding DNA: TGTGCCAGCAGCCTGCCGAGCGGACAGGGGGACTATGGCTACACCTTC. Protein: CASSLPSGQGDYGYTF.

Only a few counts were recorded for this clonotype. The chain joins TRBV7-6 to TRBJ1-1; D is ambiguous. Germline CDR1 and CDR2: SGHVS and FNYEAQ. The CDR3 is 14 residues long. The CDR3 DNA reads TGTGCTTCGAAGCCGGGCCCCTCGCGATCTGAAGCTTTCTTT. Amino acid sequence: CASKPGPSRSEAFF.

V and J are TRBV4-1 and TRBJ1-1, with TRBD1 matching over 7 bases. The length of the CDR3 is 17 residues. The V gene's germline CDR1 is MGHRA and CDR2 YSYEKL. The junction had 7 bases not matched to a gene; V was cut back by 0 bases and J by 0 bases. CDR3 nucleotides: TGCGCCAGCAGCCAAGAACCATCCGGGACAGTGAACACTGAAGCTTTCTTT. Protein sequence: CASSQEPSGTVNTEAFF.

The chain joins TRBV27 to TRBJ1-1; no reliable D call. Trimming left V 3 bases short and J 1 base short, with 9 bases between. The CDR3 sequence is 14 residues long. Germline V gene data show CDR1 as MNHEY and CDR2 as SMNVEV (reference sequence). CDR3 sequence reads: CASSLAKTNTEAFF. In nucleotides, the CDR3 is TGTGCCAGCAGTTTGGCCAAGACGAACACTGAAGCTTTCTTT.

The chain joins TRBV10-3 to TRBJ2-1; the D gene is possibly TRBD1 (5 bases). V was cut by 6 bases and J by 9 bases, with 15 bases left in between. Germline V gene sequence: CDR1 ENHRY, CDR2 SYGVKD. This CDR3 is built from 13 residues. CDR3 in DNA: TGTGCCATCAGGGACGCATGGCAGGGTGAGCAGTTCTTC. As protein: CAIRDAWQGEQFF.

The chain employs TRBV27 and TRBJ2-3; D gene unclear. CDR1 and CDR2 (germline): MNHEY, SMNVEV (reference sequence). V was clipped by 5 bases and J by 0 bases, with 15 bases between them. This CDR3 contains 16 residues. The CDR3 here is CASSRNRSPSTDTQYF. Written as DNA, the CDR3 is TGTGCCAGCAGTCGCAACAGAAGCCCTAGCACAGATACGCAGTATTTT.

This chain joins TRBV7-2 and TRBJ2-2; TRBD1 aligns across 7 bases. V shed 8 bases and J 4 bases; nucleotides not matched to a gene: 7. The germline V gene encodes CDR1 SGHTA and CDR2 FQGNSA. The CDR3 runs 14 residues. The CDR3 here is CASAKGAGTGELFF. The DNA for the CDR3 is TGTGCCAGCGCCAAGGGGGCCGGCACCGGGGAGCTGTTTTTT.

This clonotype was counted only a few times. The rearrangement uses TRBV7-2 and TRBJ1-2, with 7 bases matching TRBD1. Germline CDR1 reads SGHTA; CDR2 reads FQGNSA. The junction had 5 bases not matched to a gene; V was cut back by 2 bases and J by 5 bases. The CDR3 length is 14 residues. CDR3 residues: CASSLYGRGYGYTF. The CDR3, as DNA: TGTGCCAGCAGCTTATACGGCAGGGGGTATGGCTACACCTTC.

This clonotype has more than one count but fewer than ten. This chain uses TRBV7-3 with TRBJ2-1; 9 bases line up with TRBD1. Trimming cost V 4 bases and J 5 bases; bases outside gene matches: 12. There are 17 residues in the CDR3. Germline V gene data show CDR1 as SGHTA and CDR2 as FQGTGA. The chain's CDR3 is CASSSPKDRGLDNEQFF. In nucleotides, the CDR3 is TGTGCCAGCAGCTCGCCCAAGGACAGGGGATTGGACAATGAGCAGTTCTTC. Using reference TRBV7-3 and TRBJ2-1 for the parts outside the CDR3, the full variable domain is GAGVSQTPSNKVTEKGKYVELRCDPISGHTALYWYRQSLGQGPEFLIYFQGTGAADDSGLPNDRFFAVRPEGSVSTLKIQRTERGDSAVYLCASSSPKDRGLDNEQFFGPGTRLTVL.

This clonotype was counted between two and nine times. The chain recombines TRBV27 with TRBJ2-1; 8 bases agree with TRBD2. Germline V CDR1 and CDR2: MNHEY, SMNVEV (reference sequence). V was clipped by 8 bases and J by 2 bases; unmatched bases: 5. This CDR3 has 14 amino acids. The CDR3: CASGRGGPYNEQFF. CDR3 nucleotides: TGTGCCAGCGGTCGGGGGGGACCCTACAATGAGCAGTTCTTC.

This clonotype was picked up a small number of times. The CDR3 DNA follows: TGTGCCAGCAGCCCGGAGGGGGGGAACACCGGGGAGCTGTTTTTT. This gives the protein CASSPEGGNTGELFF. The rearrangement joins TRBV12-3 or TRBV12-4 to TRBJ2-2, with D perhaps matching TRBD1 or TRBD2 (6 bases each). V lost 6 bases and J lost 1, with 12 bases in between. The CDR3 is 15 residues long.

This rearrangement joins TRBV5-1 to TRBJ2-1; D could derive from TRBD1 or TRBD2 (5 bases each). This CDR3 has 13 residues. The V gene's germline CDR1 is SGHRS and CDR2 YFSETQ. The V gene lost 7 bases and the J gene lost 8 bases, with 16 bases spanning the gap. Here the CDR3 reads CASLGTSNYEQFF. CDR3 in DNA: TGCGCCAGCCTCGGGACGTCGAACTATGAGCAGTTCTTC.

There are a few counts of this clonotype. V is TRBV12-3 or TRBV12-4 and J is TRBJ2-3; D possibly uses TRBD1 or TRBD2 (6 bases each). V was pared by 10 bases and J by 2 bases, with 13 bases between. The CDR3 runs 13 residues. In DNA, the CDR3 is TGTGCCATATCGGGGGACACCACAGATACGCAGTATTTT. Encoded protein: CAISGDTTDTQYF.

This clonotype has a handful of counts. The V call is TRBV7-2, the J call TRBJ1-6; 8 positions agree with TRBD1. Germline V gene data show CDR1 as SGHTA and CDR2 as FQGNSA. V trimming: 7 bases; J trimming: 7 bases; junction bases outside the gene matches: 15. This CDR3 comprises 17 residues. The CDR3 DNA follows: TGTGCCAGCAACATCTCACACAGAGGGACAGGCAATTCACCCCTCCACTTT. Protein sequence: CASNISHRGTGNSPLHF.

This clonotype was seen a few times. This chain links TRBV7-2 with TRBJ2-3; D is perhaps TRBD2 (5 bases). Trimming removed 5 bases at V and 8 bases at J, with 11 bases between. The CDR3 is 12 residues long. Germline lookup yields CDR1 SGHTA and CDR2 FQGNSA. CDR3 DNA: TGTGCCAGCAGCCTACTAGAGCTTACGCAGTATTTT. Translating gives CASSLLELTQYF.

The chain uses TRBV18 and TRBJ1-6; maybe TRBD1 (6 bases). Trimming took off 3 bases at V and 7 bases at J, with 13 bases between the two ends. Per germline, CDR1 KGHSH and CDR2 LQKENI. The CDR3 length is 15 residues. CDR3 in amino acids: CASSPSGAGNSPLHF. The CDR3 nucleotides are TGTGCCAGCTCACCCTCGGGGGCTGGGAATTCACCCCTCCACTTT.

This clonotype has a handful of counts. The V and J genes are TRBV9 and TRBJ2-1, with a weak D call TRBD2 (5 bases). The CDR3 is 14 residues long. Germline V lookup: CDR1 SGDLS, CDR2 YYNGEE. Trimming pared 0 bases from V and 10 bases from J, leaving 14 bases between. For the CDR3, the DNA is TGTGCCAGCAGCGTAGACCGGGGTGGTAGGGAGCAGTTCTTC. This encodes CASSVDRGGREQFF.

This CDR3 is CSARLLDTQYF. In nucleotides, the CDR3 is TGCAGTGCCAGACTACTAGATACGCAGTATTTT. The J gene is TRBJ2-3, the V gene TRBV20-1; TRBD2 is a possible D gene (5 bases). The CDR3 is 11 amino acids. V dropped 6 bases and J dropped 5 bases, with 9 bases sitting between them. Germline V gene lookup returns CDR1 DFQATT and CDR2 SNEGSKA (reference sequence).

This chain links TRBV4-3 with TRBJ2-7, with a possible D match to TRBD1 (5 bases). Looked up from germline, CDR1 is LGHNA and CDR2 is YSLEER. Trimming took 1 base from V and 4 from J, leaving 14 bases between them. The CDR3 is 15 amino acids. The CDR3 loop is CASSQGYTGVYEQYF. In DNA form, the CDR3 reads TGCGCCAGCAGCCAAGGGTACACAGGTGTGTACGAGCAGTACTTC.